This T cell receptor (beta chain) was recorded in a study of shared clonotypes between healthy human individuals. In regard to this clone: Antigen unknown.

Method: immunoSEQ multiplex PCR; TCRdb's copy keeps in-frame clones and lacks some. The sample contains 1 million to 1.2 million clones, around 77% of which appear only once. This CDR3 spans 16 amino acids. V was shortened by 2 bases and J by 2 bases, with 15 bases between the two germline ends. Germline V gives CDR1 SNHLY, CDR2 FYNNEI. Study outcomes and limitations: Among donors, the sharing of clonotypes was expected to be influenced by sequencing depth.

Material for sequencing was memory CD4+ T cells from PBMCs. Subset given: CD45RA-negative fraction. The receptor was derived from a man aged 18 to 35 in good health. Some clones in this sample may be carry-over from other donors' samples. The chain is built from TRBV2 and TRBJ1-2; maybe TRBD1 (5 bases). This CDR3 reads CASSEYPFGGNYGYTF. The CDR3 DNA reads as TGTGCCAGCAGTGAATATCCTTTTGGGGGGAACTATGGCTACACCTTC.